This is a list of T cell receptor beta chains from one sample in a study of blood T cell repertoires in COVID-19. Libraries were prepared by immunoSEQ multiplex PCR; TCRdb keeps only in-frame clonotypes and omits some of them. Altogether 95,000 to 100,000 clones are present, 85% being singletons, with the ten largest covering approximately 1.8%. What was sequenced was peripheral blood. These TCRs come from a woman aged 70-85 years with active or convalescent COVID-19. The CDR3 runs from the conserved cysteine through the conserved F or W. The D gene is left open where the match is weak. Size is stated for part of the rows, as once, few or many counts, or as a class when the clone is expanded.

v_call: TRBV5-6; j_call: TRBJ1-2; clone_size: -; d_call: TRBD1; cdr3_aa: CASSLGGPGGGYTF; cdr3_nt: TGTGCCAGCAGCTTGGGTGGGCCAGGGGGAGGCTACACCTTC
v_call: TRBV6-2/TRBV6-3; j_call: TRBJ1-1; clone_size: few; d_call: -; cdr3_aa: CASSHPTGANTEAFF; cdr3_nt: TGTGCCAGCAGTCATCCGACAGGAGCTAACACTGAAGCTTTCTTT
v_call: TRBV30; j_call: TRBJ2-1; clone_size: -; d_call: TRBD2; cdr3_aa: CAWSEGLAGEVEQFF; cdr3_nt: TGTGCCTGGAGTGAGGGACTAGCGGGAGAAGTTGAGCAGTTCTTC
v_call: TRBV5-1; j_call: TRBJ2-1; clone_size: -; d_call: TRBD2; cdr3_aa: CASSLDLAGGDNEQFF; cdr3_nt: TGCGCCAGCAGCTTAGACTTAGCGGGAGGGGACAATGAGCAGTTCTTC
v_call: TRBV6-5; j_call: TRBJ2-3; clone_size: once; d_call: -; cdr3_aa: CASSYVLGVSTDTQYF; cdr3_nt: TGTGCCAGCAGTTACGTATTAGGAGTTTCCACAGATACGCAGTATTTT
v_call: TRBV19; j_call: TRBJ1-1; clone_size: -; d_call: -; cdr3_aa: CASSMGIGDTEAFF; cdr3_nt: TGTGCCAGTAGTATGGGTATCGGGGACACTGAAGCTTTCTTT
v_call: TRBV5-1; j_call: TRBJ2-7; clone_size: -; d_call: -; cdr3_aa: CASSWGQVGPQEQYF; cdr3_nt: TGCGCCAGCAGCTGGGGGCAGGTAGGCCCCCAGGAGCAGTACTTC
v_call: TRBV19; j_call: TRBJ1-5; clone_size: -; d_call: TRBD1; cdr3_aa: CASSIARQGLNQPQHF; cdr3_nt: TGTGCCAGTAGTATAGCCCGACAGGGCCTGAATCAGCCCCAGCATTTT
v_call: TRBV5-1; j_call: TRBJ1-4; clone_size: -; d_call: -; cdr3_aa: CASSLMGDSSNEKLFF; cdr3_nt: TGCGCCAGCAGCTTGATGGGGGACTCTTCTAATGAAAAACTGTTTTTT
v_call: TRBV10-3; j_call: TRBJ2-5; clone_size: once; d_call: TRBD2; cdr3_aa: CAISSSGVGETQYF; cdr3_nt: TGTGCCATCAGTTCTAGCGGGGTAGGGGAGACCCAGTACTTC
v_call: TRBV9; j_call: TRBJ2-3; clone_size: once; d_call: -; cdr3_aa: CASSVLGSADTQYF; cdr3_nt: TGTGCCAGCAGCGTACTCGGGAGCGCAGATACGCAGTATTTT
v_call: TRBV28; j_call: TRBJ2-1; clone_size: -; d_call: -; cdr3_aa: CATWDTGRKQFF; cdr3_nt: TGTGCCACCTGGGACACTGGACGTAAGCAGTTCTTC
v_call: TRBV11-2; j_call: TRBJ2-7; clone_size: -; d_call: TRBD1; cdr3_aa: CASTHGTGQGYEQYF; cdr3_nt: TGTGCCAGCACCCACGGCACGGGACAGGGCTACGAGCAGTACTTC
v_call: TRBV5-1; j_call: TRBJ1-1; clone_size: -; d_call: -; cdr3_aa: CASSFRENTEAFF; cdr3_nt: TGCGCCAGCAGCTTTAGAGAGAACACTGAAGCTTTCTTT
v_call: TRBV6-2/TRBV6-3; j_call: TRBJ1-1; clone_size: once; d_call: -; cdr3_aa: CASSTRGLAGNTEAFF; cdr3_nt: TGTGCCAGCAGTACCAGGGGCCTGGCGGGGAACACTGAAGCTTTCTTT
v_call: TRBV2; j_call: TRBJ2-5; clone_size: -; d_call: TRBD1; cdr3_aa: CASSTGTGGEETQYF; cdr3_nt: TGTGCCAGCAGTACCGGGACAGGAGGGGAGGAGACCCAGTACTTC
v_call: TRBV19; j_call: TRBJ1-5; clone_size: -; d_call: -; cdr3_aa: CASSIDLERPQHF; cdr3_nt: TGTGCCAGTAGTATAGATCTGGAGAGGCCCCAGCATTTT
v_call: TRBV7-9; j_call: TRBJ1-1; clone_size: -; d_call: TRBD1; cdr3_aa: CASSAGTGENTEAFF; cdr3_nt: TGTGCCAGCAGCGCCGGGACAGGGGAGAACACTGAAGCTTTCTTT
v_call: TRBV28; j_call: TRBJ2-4; clone_size: -; d_call: -; cdr3_aa: CASSPLELAKNIQYF; cdr3_nt: TGTGCCAGCAGTCCGCTCGAACTAGCCAAAAACATTCAGTACTTC
v_call: TRBV7-9; j_call: TRBJ2-1; clone_size: -; d_call: -; cdr3_aa: CASSLGGRDSEYNEQFF; cdr3_nt: TGTGCCAGCAGCTTAGGTGGTCGGGACTCGGAGTACAATGAGCAGTTCTTC
v_call: TRBV27; j_call: TRBJ1-2; clone_size: -; d_call: -; cdr3_aa: CASSSPLRGDGYTF; cdr3_nt: TGTGCCAGCAGTTCCCCACTCCGGGGAGATGGCTACACCTTC
v_call: TRBV28; j_call: TRBJ2-3; clone_size: once; d_call: TRBD2; cdr3_aa: CASSKAGGGATADTQYF; cdr3_nt: TGTGCCAGCAGTAAGGCCGGCGGGGGGGCCACGGCAGATACGCAGTATTTT
v_call: TRBV28; j_call: TRBJ1-1; clone_size: -; d_call: -; cdr3_aa: CASRTQVAEAFF; cdr3_nt: TGTGCCAGCAGAACACAGGTTGCTGAAGCTTTCTTT
v_call: TRBV3-1/TRBV3-2; j_call: TRBJ1-2; clone_size: -; d_call: -; cdr3_aa: CASSRNTGGDYGYTF; cdr3_nt: TGTGCCAGCAGTCGTAACACCGGCGGAGACTATGGCTACACCTTC
v_call: TRBV4-3; j_call: TRBJ2-3; clone_size: -; d_call: -; cdr3_aa: CASSQTAGGLTDTQYF; cdr3_nt: TGCGCCAGCAGCCAAACAGCGGGCGGGCTGACAGATACGCAGTATTTT
v_call: TRBV30; j_call: TRBJ2-1; clone_size: -; d_call: TRBD1; cdr3_aa: CAWSKGDSSYNEQFF; cdr3_nt: TGTGCCTGGAGTAAGGGGGACAGTTCCTACAATGAGCAGTTCTTC
v_call: TRBV21-1; j_call: TRBJ2-5; clone_size: once; d_call: -; cdr3_aa: CASSKEETGETQYF; cdr3_nt: TGTGCCAGCAGCAAAGAAGAGACGGGGGAGACCCAGTACTTC
v_call: TRBV6-2/TRBV6-3; j_call: TRBJ2-1; clone_size: -; d_call: -; cdr3_aa: CASSYGTPSYNEQFF; cdr3_nt: TGTGCCAGCAGTTACGGGACTCCAAGCTACAATGAGCAGTTCTTC
v_call: TRBV2; j_call: TRBJ2-5; clone_size: -; d_call: -; cdr3_aa: CASSATTTREKLRRGETQYF; cdr3_nt: TGTGCCAGCAGCGCAACTACAACGCGGGAAAAACTCCGCAGGGGGGAGACCCAGTACTTC
v_call: TRBV5-8; j_call: TRBJ1-6; clone_size: -; d_call: -; cdr3_aa: CASSRGGFRGSPLHF; cdr3_nt: TGTGCCAGCAGCAGGGGGGGATTTCGAGGCTCACCCCTCCACTTT
v_call: TRBV5-1; j_call: TRBJ1-3; clone_size: -; d_call: TRBD1; cdr3_aa: CASSSGTGDSGNTIYF; cdr3_nt: TGCGCCAGCAGCAGCGGGACAGGAGACTCTGGAAACACCATATATTTT
v_call: TRBV2; j_call: TRBJ2-1; clone_size: few; d_call: -; cdr3_aa: CASKLDYNEQFF; cdr3_nt: TGTGCCAGCAAACTTGACTACAATGAGCAGTTCTTC
v_call: TRBV6-6; j_call: TRBJ2-7; clone_size: -; d_call: TRBD1; cdr3_aa: CASRRKGQGEDEQYF; cdr3_nt: TGTGCCAGCAGGAGGAAGGGACAGGGCGAGGACGAGCAGTACTTC
v_call: TRBV19; j_call: TRBJ2-2; clone_size: -; d_call: -; cdr3_aa: CASSKRGTGELFF; cdr3_nt: TGTGCCAGTAGTAAGAGGGGGACCGGGGAGCTGTTTTTT
v_call: TRBV7-8; j_call: TRBJ2-7; clone_size: -; d_call: -; cdr3_aa: CASSLVGGDPYEQYF; cdr3_nt: TGTGCTAGCAGCTTAGTTGGCGGGGATCCCTACGAGCAGTACTTC
v_call: TRBV6-2/TRBV6-3; j_call: TRBJ2-3; clone_size: -; d_call: TRBD1; cdr3_aa: CASSTSLRTGVEGLGTQYF; cdr3_nt: TGTGCCAGCAGCACTTCTCTCCGGACAGGGGTGGAGGGATTGGGTACGCAGTATTTT
v_call: TRBV12-5; j_call: TRBJ1-1; clone_size: -; d_call: -; cdr3_aa: CASGLVLGGDTEAFF; cdr3_nt: TGTGCTAGTGGTTTGGTATTGGGAGGAGACACTGAAGCTTTCTTT
v_call: TRBV9; j_call: TRBJ1-2; clone_size: -; d_call: -; cdr3_aa: CASSADSANYGYTF; cdr3_nt: TGTGCCAGCAGCGCGGACAGCGCTAACTATGGCTACACCTTC
v_call: TRBV7-9; j_call: TRBJ2-1; clone_size: -; d_call: TRBD2; cdr3_aa: CASSLLGRAGNEQFF; cdr3_nt: TGTGCCAGCAGCTTACTCGGGAGGGCCGGGAATGAGCAGTTCTTC
v_call: TRBV2; j_call: TRBJ1-4; clone_size: -; d_call: -; cdr3_aa: CASSLVPVLPEKLFF; cdr3_nt: TGTGCCAGCAGTCTTGTCCCAGTCCTTCCTGAAAAACTGTTTTTT
v_call: TRBV7-7; j_call: TRBJ2-7; clone_size: -; d_call: TRBD2; cdr3_aa: CASSPGGISYEQYF; cdr3_nt: TGTGCTAGCAGCCCCGGGGGGATCTCCTACGAGCAGTACTTC
v_call: TRBV6-1; j_call: TRBJ2-2; clone_size: -; d_call: TRBD1; cdr3_aa: CASSGLGGLGTGELFF; cdr3_nt: TGTGCCAGCAGTGGCTTAGGGGGCCTAGGCACCGGGGAGCTGTTTTTT
v_call: TRBV6-5; j_call: TRBJ2-1; clone_size: -; d_call: TRBD1; cdr3_aa: CASSLDRGRVMFF; cdr3_nt: TGTGCCAGCAGCCTTGACAGGGGGCGCGTGATGTTCTTC
v_call: TRBV5-1; j_call: TRBJ2-1; clone_size: -; d_call: -; cdr3_aa: CASSFSQRSYNEQFF; cdr3_nt: TGCGCCAGCAGCTTTAGCCAGCGGTCCTACAATGAGCAGTTCTTC
v_call: TRBV5-1; j_call: TRBJ1-6; clone_size: -; d_call: -; cdr3_aa: CASSFSGNNSPLHF; cdr3_nt: TGCGCCAGCAGCTTCTCGGGTAATAATTCACCCCTCCACTTT